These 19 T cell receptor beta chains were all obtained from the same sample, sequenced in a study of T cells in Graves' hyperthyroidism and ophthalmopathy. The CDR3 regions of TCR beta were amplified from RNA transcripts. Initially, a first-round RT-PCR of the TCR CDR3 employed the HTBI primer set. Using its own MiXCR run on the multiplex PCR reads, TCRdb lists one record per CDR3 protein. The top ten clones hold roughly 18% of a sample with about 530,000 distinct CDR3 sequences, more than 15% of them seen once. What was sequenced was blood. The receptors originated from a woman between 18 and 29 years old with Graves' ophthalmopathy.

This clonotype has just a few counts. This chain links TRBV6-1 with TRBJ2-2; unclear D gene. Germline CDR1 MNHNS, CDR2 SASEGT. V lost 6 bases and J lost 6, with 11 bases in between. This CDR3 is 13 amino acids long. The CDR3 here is CASSPVDAGELFF. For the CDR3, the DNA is TGTGCCAGCAGCCCCGTGGATGCCGGGGAGCTGTTTTTT.

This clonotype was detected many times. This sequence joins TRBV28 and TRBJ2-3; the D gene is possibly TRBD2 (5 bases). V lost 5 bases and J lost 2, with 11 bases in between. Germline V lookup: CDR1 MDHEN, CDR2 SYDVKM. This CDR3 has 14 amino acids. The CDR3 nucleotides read TGTGCCAGCAGTATCGGGATTTACACAGATACGCAGTATTTT. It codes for CASSIGIYTDTQYF.

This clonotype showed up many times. The CDR3 DNA reads as TGTGCCAGCAGGCCGACAGGGGTCGAGACCCAGTACTTC. Protein sequence: CASRPTGVETQYF. The rearrangement links TRBV3-1 to TRBJ2-5; 8 nucleotides line up with TRBD1. CDR1 is LGHDT, CDR2 YNNKEL, per germline (reference sequence). V was clipped by 6 bases and J by 5 bases; unmatched bases: 5. This CDR3 spans 13 amino acids.

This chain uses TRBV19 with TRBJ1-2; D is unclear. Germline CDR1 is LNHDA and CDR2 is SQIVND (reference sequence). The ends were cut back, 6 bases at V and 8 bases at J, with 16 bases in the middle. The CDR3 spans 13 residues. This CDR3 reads CASSTTPGLGYTF. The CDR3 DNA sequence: TGTGCCAGTAGCACCACCCCCGGACTCGGCTACACCTTC. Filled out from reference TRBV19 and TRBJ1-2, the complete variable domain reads DGGITQSPKYLFRKEGQNVTLSCEQNLNHDAMYWYRQDPGQGLRLIYYSQIVNDFQKGDIAEGYSVSREKKESFPLTVTSAQKNPTAFYLCASSTTPGLGYTFGSGTRLTVV.

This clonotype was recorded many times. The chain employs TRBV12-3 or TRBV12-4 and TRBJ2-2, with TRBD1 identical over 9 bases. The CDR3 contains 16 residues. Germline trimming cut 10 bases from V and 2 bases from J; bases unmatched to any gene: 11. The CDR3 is CATSGGGQGNTGELFF. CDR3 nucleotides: TGTGCCACCTCAGGGGGGGGACAGGGAAACACCGGGGAGCTGTTTTTT.

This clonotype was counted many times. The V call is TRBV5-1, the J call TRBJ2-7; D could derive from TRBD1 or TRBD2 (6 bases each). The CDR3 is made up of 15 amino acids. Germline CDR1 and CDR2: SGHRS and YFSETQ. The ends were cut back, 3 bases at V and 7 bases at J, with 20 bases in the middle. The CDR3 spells CASSWSGAPNEEQYF. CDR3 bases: TGCGCCAGCAGCTGGTCGGGGGCCCCGAATGAGGAGCAGTACTTC.

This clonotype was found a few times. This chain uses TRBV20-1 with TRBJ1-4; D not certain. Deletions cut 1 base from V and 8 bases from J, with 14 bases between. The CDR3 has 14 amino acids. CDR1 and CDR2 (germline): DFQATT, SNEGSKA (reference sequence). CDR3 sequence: CSARADREGEKLFF. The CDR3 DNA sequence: TGCAGTGCTAGAGCCGATAGGGAAGGCGAAAAACTGTTTTTT.

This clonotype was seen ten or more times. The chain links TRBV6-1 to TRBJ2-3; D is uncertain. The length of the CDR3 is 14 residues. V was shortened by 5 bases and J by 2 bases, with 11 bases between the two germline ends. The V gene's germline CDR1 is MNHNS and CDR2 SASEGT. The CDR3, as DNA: TGTGCCAGCAGTATGGACCCCTACACAGATACGCAGTATTTT. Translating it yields CASSMDPYTDTQYF.

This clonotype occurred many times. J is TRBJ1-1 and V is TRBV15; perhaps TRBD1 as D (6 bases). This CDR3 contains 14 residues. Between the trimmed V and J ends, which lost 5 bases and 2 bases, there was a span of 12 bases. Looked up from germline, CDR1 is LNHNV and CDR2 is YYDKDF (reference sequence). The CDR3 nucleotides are TGTGCCACCAGCCGTGACAGGAGAAACACTGAAGCTTTCTTT. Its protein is CATSRDRRNTEAFF.

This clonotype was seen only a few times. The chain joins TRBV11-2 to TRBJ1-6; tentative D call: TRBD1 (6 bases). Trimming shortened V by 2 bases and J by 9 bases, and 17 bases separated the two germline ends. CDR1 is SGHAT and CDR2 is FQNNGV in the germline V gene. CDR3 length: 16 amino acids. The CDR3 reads CASSLSERGWGSPLHF. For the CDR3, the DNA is TGTGCCAGCAGCTTAAGTGAGAGGGGGTGGGGTTCACCCCTCCACTTT.

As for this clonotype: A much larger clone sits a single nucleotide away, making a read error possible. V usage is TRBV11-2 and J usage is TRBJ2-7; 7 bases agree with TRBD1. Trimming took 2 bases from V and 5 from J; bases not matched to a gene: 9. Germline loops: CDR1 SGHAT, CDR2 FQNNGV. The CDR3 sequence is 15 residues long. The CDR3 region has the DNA TGTGCCAGCAGCTTACGGGCCGTAACAGGGGACGAGCAGTACTTC. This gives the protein CASSLRAVTGDEQYF. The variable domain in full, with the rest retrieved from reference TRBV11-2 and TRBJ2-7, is EAGVAQSPRYKIIEKRQSVAFWCNPISGHATLYWYQQILGQGPKLLIQFQNNGVVDDSQLPKDRFSAERLKGVDSTLKIQPAKLEDSAVYLCASSLRAVTGDEQYFGPGTRLTVT.

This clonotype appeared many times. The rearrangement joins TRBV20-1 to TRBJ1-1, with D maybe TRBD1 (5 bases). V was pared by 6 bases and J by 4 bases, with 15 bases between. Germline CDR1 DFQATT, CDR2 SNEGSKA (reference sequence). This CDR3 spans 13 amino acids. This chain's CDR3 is CSASRVDGTEAFF. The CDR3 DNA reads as TGCAGTGCCAGCAGGGTCGACGGCACTGAAGCTTTCTTT.

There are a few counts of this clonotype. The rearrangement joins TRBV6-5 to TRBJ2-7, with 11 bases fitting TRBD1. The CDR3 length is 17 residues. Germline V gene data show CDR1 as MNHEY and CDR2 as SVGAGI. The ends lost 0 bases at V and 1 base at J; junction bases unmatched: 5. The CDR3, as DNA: TGTGCCAGCAGTTACTCTCCCGGGACAGGGGGATCCTACGAGCAGTACTTC. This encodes CASSYSPGTGGSYEQYF.

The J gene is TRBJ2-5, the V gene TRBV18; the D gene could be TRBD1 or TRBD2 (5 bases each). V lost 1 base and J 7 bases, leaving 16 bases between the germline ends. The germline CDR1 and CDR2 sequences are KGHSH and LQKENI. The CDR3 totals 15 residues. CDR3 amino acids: CASSPRTTREGTQYF. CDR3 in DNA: TGTGCCAGCTCACCACGGACAACCCGGGAAGGGACCCAGTACTTC.

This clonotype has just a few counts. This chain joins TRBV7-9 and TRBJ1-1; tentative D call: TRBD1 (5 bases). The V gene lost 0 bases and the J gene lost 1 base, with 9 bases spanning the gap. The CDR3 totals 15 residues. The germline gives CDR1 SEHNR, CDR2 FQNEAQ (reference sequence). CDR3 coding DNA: TGTGCCAGCAGCTTAGCCGGGGACGGGAACACTGAAGCTTTCTTT. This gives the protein CASSLAGDGNTEAFF.

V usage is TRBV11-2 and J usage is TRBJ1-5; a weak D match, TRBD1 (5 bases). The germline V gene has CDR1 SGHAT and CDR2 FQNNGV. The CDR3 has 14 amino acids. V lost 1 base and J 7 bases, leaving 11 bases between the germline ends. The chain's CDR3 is CASSLGGVGQPQHF. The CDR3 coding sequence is TGTGCCAGCAGCTTAGGGGGGGTGGGACAGCCCCAGCATTTT.

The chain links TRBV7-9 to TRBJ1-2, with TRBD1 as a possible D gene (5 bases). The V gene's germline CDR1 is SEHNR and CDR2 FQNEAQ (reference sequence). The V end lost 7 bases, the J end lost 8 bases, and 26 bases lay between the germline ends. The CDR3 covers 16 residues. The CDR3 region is CASTPRGAGGSQGYTF. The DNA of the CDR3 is TGTGCCAGCACCCCCAGAGGGGCCGGAGGGAGTCAAGGCTACACCTTC.

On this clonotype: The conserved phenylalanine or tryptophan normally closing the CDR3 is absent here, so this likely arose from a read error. The CDR3 is CASSQGQGNTEAFL. CDR3 bases: TGTGCCAGCAGCCAAGGACAGGGAAACACTGAAGCTTTCCTT. The V call is TRBV3-1, the J call TRBJ1-1, with 7 bases matching TRBD1. Germline V gives CDR1 LGHDT, CDR2 YNNKEL (reference sequence). The V gene end was trimmed by 1 base and the J gene end by 2 bases; junction bases not matched to a gene: 1. The CDR3 runs 14 residues.

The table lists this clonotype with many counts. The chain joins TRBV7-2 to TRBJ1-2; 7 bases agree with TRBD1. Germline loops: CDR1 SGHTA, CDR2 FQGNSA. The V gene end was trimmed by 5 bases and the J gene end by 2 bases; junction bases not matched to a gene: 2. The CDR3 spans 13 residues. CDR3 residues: CASSVQGNYGYTF. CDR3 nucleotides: TGTGCCAGCAGCGTACAGGGGAACTATGGCTACACCTTC.